The subject of this entry is one T cell receptor beta chain. The antigen is unknown. This sample was taken from a study of cytomegalovirus exposure and HLA in healthy donors. Study-level background: Of all 400 or so donors who were genotyped, 75% to 85% belonged to the Caucasian-associated ancestry cluster.

Whole-study results and caveats: In a later analysis, TCR association rates varied by HLA locus: DRB1 most, HLA-C fewest. A previous analysis found most TCR beta V segments productive roughly 87% or roughly 30% of the time. As immune exposure information, only CMV serostatus was available.

The PCR was carried out with 60 Vbeta primers and 13 Jbeta primers. Data came from immunoSEQ multiplex PCR; TCRdb stores just in-frame clones and leaves some out. The sample consists of 150,000 to 200,000 clones, roughly 65% of them appearing once. Trimming left V 0 bases short and J 6 bases short, with 6 bases between. The germline CDR1 and CDR2 sequences are MNHEY and SMNVEV (reference sequence). CDR3 size: 13 residues. The chain uses TRBV27 and TRBJ1-5; D gene ambiguous. The specimen was PBMCs. The sequence derives from a young woman in good health and CMV-seropositive. The CDR3 DNA follows: TGTGCCAGCAGTTTATCTTTCTTTCAGCCCCAGCATTTT. This sequence encodes CASSLSFFQPQHF.